A selection of T cell receptor beta chains follows, all from one sample in a study of blood T cell repertoires in COVID-19. The table came from immunoSEQ multiplex PCR; TCRdb's copy has only in-frame clones and leaves some out. The sample records 400,000 or so clones, roughly 86% being singletons. Sequencing was done on a sample of PBMCs or T cells enriched from blood (not recorded which). Every receptor here comes from a man aged 35-49 years in a cohort exposed to, infected with or recovered from COVID-19 (not recorded which). CDR3s include the opening cysteine and the closing phenylalanine or tryptophan. The D gene is left open where the match is weak. Clone size is stated in some rows and not others, as once, few, many or a class when expanded.

few | TRBJ1-2 | TRBV30 | TRBD1 | TGTGCCTGGAGGACCAAAGAACAGGGGGTGCGTGGCTACACCTTC | CAWRTKEQGVRGYTF
. | TRBJ1-4 | TRBV10-2 | TRBD1 | TGCGCCACTGCTACAGGGGTTTTTGAAAAACTGTTTTTT | CATATGVFEKLFF
. | TRBJ1-4 | TRBV15 | . | TGTGCCACCAGCACAAGGACAGTTCTAAACGAAAAACTGTTTTTT | CATSTRTVLNEKLFF
. | TRBJ2-7 | TRBV2 | . | TGTGCCAGCAGTGAAAAAGGGGCAGGCGAGCAGTACTTC | CASSEKGAGEQYF
. | TRBJ2-1 | TRBV20-1 | . | TGCAGTGCTAGTCCGGGACTCGTGATGTCTGAGCAGTTCTTC | CSASPGLVMSEQFF
. | TRBJ1-4 | TRBV7-8 | . | TGTGCCAGCAGCCTTCACAGGGTTATAAATGAAAAACTGTTTTTT | CASSLHRVINEKLFF
. | TRBJ1-5 | TRBV5-1 | . | TGCGCCAGCAGCGTACAGGCGATAAGCAATCAGCCCCAGCATTTT | CASSVQAISNQPQHF
. | TRBJ2-1 | TRBV7-3 | TRBD2 | TGTGCCAGCAGCCCCTCTAGCGGCAACCTGTACAATGAGCAGTTCTTC | CASSPSSGNLYNEQFF
. | TRBJ2-5 | TRBV5-1 | TRBD1 | TGCGCCAGCAGCTCGACGGACAGGGGGAAAGAGACCCAGTACTTC | CASSSTDRGKETQYF
once | TRBJ1-1 | TRBV6-5 | . | TGTGCCAGCAGTTACCCCATACAGGGACGGAACACTGAAGCTTTCTTT | CASSYPIQGRNTEAFF
. | TRBJ2-2 | TRBV11-2 | . | TGTGCCAGCAGCTCCCGGGTCGCATCCGGGGAGCTGTTTTTT | CASSSRVASGELFF
. | TRBJ2-1 | TRBV7-8 | TRBD2 | TGTGCCAGCAGCTATCTAGCGGGAGGGCTTAACAATGAGCAGTTCTTC | CASSYLAGGLNNEQFF
few | TRBJ2-7 | TRBV9 | TRBD2 | TGTGCCAGCAGCGTAGGAGCGGGAGGGGAAGAGCAGTACTTC | CASSVGAGGEEQYF
. | TRBJ2-7 | TRBV27 | TRBD2 | TGTGCCAGCAGTTTGATACTAGCGGGAGGATTCACCCCGGACGAGCAGTACTTC | CASSLILAGGFTPDEQYF
few | TRBJ2-1 | TRBV7-9 | . | TGTGCCAGCAGCGGAGGGTCTTATGAGCAGTTCTTC | CASSGGSYEQFF
. | TRBJ2-7 | TRBV28 | . | TGTGCCACCACCGCCCCCCCAGGGTCTGATAACTACGAGCAGTACTTC | CATTAPPGSDNYEQYF
. | TRBJ1-6 | TRBV7-2 | TRBD1 | TGTGCCAGCAGCTTAGGACAGGGTATGAATTCACCCCTCCACTTT | CASSLGQGMNSPLHF
. | TRBJ1-2 | TRBV15 | TRBD1 | TGTGCCACCAGCAGAGCTGACAGGGGAGCTGGCTACACCTTC | CATSRADRGAGYTF
. | TRBJ1-3 | TRBV5-4 | . | TGTGCCAGCAGCTTGGATCCCGGCTCTGGAAACACCATATATTTT | CASSLDPGSGNTIYF
. | TRBJ2-1 | TRBV14 | . | TGTGCCAGCAGCCAACTAAGCCCCCTTGAGCAGTTCTTC | CASSQLSPLEQFF
. | TRBJ1-2 | TRBV11-2 | . | TGTGCCAGCAGCTTCAGGGACTCCGGGGGCTACACCTTC | CASSFRDSGGYTF
. | TRBJ2-5 | TRBV29-1 | TRBD2 | TGCAGCGTTGACTCCAGCGGGAGGGTCATACAAGAGACCCAGTACTTC | CSVDSSGRVIQETQYF
. | TRBJ2-1 | TRBV5-1 | TRBD2 | TGCGCCAGCAGCTTGAGACGGGAGGGCTCCTACAATGAGCAGTTCTTC | CASSLRREGSYNEQFF
once | TRBJ1-1 | TRBV5-1 | TRBD1 | TGCGCCAGCAGGGGACAGGGACCGAACACTGAAGCTTTCTTT | CASRGQGPNTEAFF
. | TRBJ2-7 | TRBV6-6 | . | TGTGCCAGCAGTTACGGGAGTAGCTCCTACGAGCAGTACTTC | CASSYGSSSYEQYF
. | TRBJ2-5 | TRBV6-5 | TRBD1 | TGTGCCAGCACCGCTTGGACAGGGGGTGGCGAGACCCAGTACTTC | CASTAWTGGGETQYF
. | TRBJ2-1 | TRBV5-1 | . | TGCGCCAGCAGCTTTGGACCCCTCGGGAACAATGAGCAGTTCTTC | CASSFGPLGNNEQFF
few | TRBJ1-2 | TRBV21-1 | . | TGTGCCAGCAGACGTAAGGGGGCCCCCCTCATTTATGGCTACACCTTC | CASRRKGAPLIYGYTF
. | TRBJ2-3 | TRBV6-1 | TRBD1 | TGTGCCAGCAGTGAAGGGACAGGGACCACAGATACGCAGTATTTT | CASSEGTGTTDTQYF
. | TRBJ1-4 | TRBV12-5 | . | TGTGCTAGTGGTTTGAGAGGAGCTAATGAAAAACTGTTTTTT | CASGLRGANEKLFF
. | TRBJ2-5 | TRBV3-1/TRBV3-2 | . | TGTGCCAGCAGCCAGAGGACAGTACAAGAGACCCAGTACTTC | CASSQRTVQETQYF
. | TRBJ1-1 | TRBV27 | TRBD1 | TGTGCCAGCAGTCGGAACAGGGGGCTAATGGACACTGAAGCTTTCTTT | CASSRNRGLMDTEAFF
once | TRBJ1-4 | TRBV7-3 | . | TGTGCCAGCAGCTTAAACGGGGGAACTAATGAAAAACTGTTTTTT | CASSLNGGTNEKLFF
. | TRBJ1-1 | TRBV19 | . | TGTGCCAGTAGCGTGACAGGAATGAACACTGAAGCTTTCTTT | CASSVTGMNTEAFF
. | TRBJ2-3 | TRBV4-2 | . | TGTGCCAGCAGCCACCACTACCGGAGGGCCGCAGATACGCAGTATTTT | CASSHHYRRAADTQYF
. | TRBJ1-2 | TRBV19 | . | TGTGCCAGTAGAACAGCTAACTATGGCTACACCTTC | CASRTANYGYTF
. | TRBJ2-1 | TRBV7-3 | . | TGTGCCAGCAGCTCGCAGGGGGCTAGCGGGACCTTTAGCTCCTACAATGAGCAGTTCTTC | CASSSQGASGTFSSYNEQFF
. | TRBJ1-2 | TRBV19 | . | TGTGCCAGTAGTATTAGGGCGGGGTCATATGGCTACACCTTC | CASSIRAGSYGYTF
. | TRBJ2-5 | TRBV28 | TRBD1 | TGTGCCAGCAGGCTGACAGGGGGGGAGACCCAGTACTTC | CASRLTGGETQYF
few | TRBJ2-2 | TRBV5-6 | . | TGTGCCAGCAGTTTTTCCGACAGAAGCGGGGAGCTGTTTTTT | CASSFSDRSGELFF
. | TRBJ2-7 | TRBV7-2 | TRBD2 | TGTGCCAGCAGCCCCTTAGCGGGAGTATTATACGAGCAGTACTTC | CASSPLAGVLYEQYF
few | TRBJ2-7 | TRBV14 | TRBD2 | TGTGCCAGCAGCGCCAGACTGCGGGAGGAGCAGTACTTC | CASSARLREEQYF
. | TRBJ1-5 | TRBV28 | . | TGTGCCAGCAGGCTCCAAATCGGGTATAGCAATCAGCCCCAGCATTTT | CASRLQIGYSNQPQHF
. | TRBJ2-3 | TRBV19 | TRBD2 | TGTGCCAGTAGTAAGGTGGGGACTAGCGGGAGTGATACGCAGTATTTT | CASSKVGTSGSDTQYF
. | TRBJ1-2 | TRBV3-1/TRBV3-2 | . | TGTGCCAGCAGCCAAGAAGCCGGGTATGGCTACACCTTC | CASSQEAGYGYTF
. | TRBJ2-1 | TRBV9 | . | TGTGCCAGCAGCGTAGATTGGGACTTAAAAGACAATGAGCAGTTCTTC | CASSVDWDLKDNEQFF
few | TRBJ1-1 | TRBV14 | . | TGTGCCAGCAGCCAAGGACAAAGCCTTATGAACACTGAAGCTTTCTTT | CASSQGQSLMNTEAFF
once | TRBJ2-1 | TRBV4-2 | TRBD2 | TGTGCCAGCAGCCAAATTACCGGGACTAGCGAATACAATGAGCAGTTCTTC | CASSQITGTSEYNEQFF
few | TRBJ1-4 | TRBV2 | . | TGTGCCAGCAGCGAGCGTGCGACTAATGAAAAACTGTTTTTT | CASSERATNEKLFF
. | TRBJ2-3 | TRBV9 | TRBD2 | TGTGCCAGCAGCGCCGGACTAGCGGGGGCCCGCGGCACAGATACGCAGTATTTT | CASSAGLAGARGTDTQYF
. | TRBJ1-2 | TRBV6-5 | TRBD1 | TGTGCCAGCCGGGGAGGACAGGGCGGCACCTTC | CASRGGQGGTF